This TCR beta chain is from a study of blood T cell repertoires in COVID-19. Study-wide background: COVID-19 samples, acute and convalescent, were from the United States, Italy and Spain.

To note about this clone: An end of the junction does not agree with germline; a read error may underlie this.

The germline gives CDR1 KGHSY, CDR2 FQNENV. This CDR3 spans 14 amino acids. Per the study methods: Using reference gene primer amplification, nucleated cell counts were estimated. Data came from immunoSEQ multiplex PCR; TCRdb stores just in-frame clones and leaves some out. That table supplies the V and J calls and clone size; D and trimming were determined from the DNA. The sample holds over 250,000 clones, around 90% seen once. This chain joins TRBV16 and TRBJ1-2; possible D gene TRBD1, 6 bases. The sequence came from a woman aged 30 to 39 who had recovered from COVID-19. Sequences were obtained from PBMCs or T cells enriched from blood (not recorded which). The CDR3 DNA reads TGTGCCAGCAGCCAGCTCAGGGGCCGCCCCGACCTTTTCTTC. Translation gives CASSQLRGRPDLFF.